This T cell receptor beta chain was sequenced during a study of T cells in Graves' hyperthyroidism and ophthalmopathy. This clonotype was detected only a few times. Its antigen is undetermined. Amplification of TCR beta CDR3 regions used RNA as the template. First-round RT-PCR of the TCR CDR3 relied on the HTBI primer set. TCRdb independently ran MiXCR on the multiplex PCR reads; one entry per CDR3 protein. The sample has about 360,000 distinct CDR3 sequences, about 12% seen once. Study-wide findings and caveats: Before onset, ophthalmopathy was predicted by the model a median roughly 6.8 months earlier.

CDR1 is MDHEN and CDR2 is SYDVKM in the germline V gene. The CDR3 extends over 11 amino acids. V was shortened by 5 bases and J by 8 bases, with 9 bases between the two germline ends. This clonotype was obtained from a woman aged 18-29 years with Graves' hyperthyroidism. V and J are TRBV28 and TRBJ1-2, with D hard to call. Sequenced: blood. CDR3: CASSPTVGYTF. In nucleotides, the CDR3 is TGTGCCAGCAGTCCCACTGTCGGCTACACCTTC.